This passage covers 21 T cell receptor beta chains from one sample sequenced in a study of T cell responses to AZD1222 COVID-19 vaccine. Repertoires were generated with immunoSEQ multiplex PCR, while TCRdb's copy carries only in-frame clones and drops some. The sample records 150,000 to 200,000 clones, approximately 94% being singletons. This sample comprised peripheral blood, obtained on day 0 of AZD1222 vaccination. The receptors derive from an adult in good health.

The genes are TRBV7-9 and TRBJ2-1, with a tentative D call TRBD1 (6 bases). From germline, CDR1 is SEHNR and CDR2 FQNEAQ (reference sequence). The ends were cut back, 5 bases at V and 3 bases at J, with 8 bases in the middle. This CDR3 has 13 residues. CDR3 in DNA: TGTGCCAGCAGCCGACAGGACTACAATGAGCAGTTCTTC. Amino acids: CASSRQDYNEQFF.

V and J are TRBV9 and TRBJ2-1; D ambiguous. The CDR3 has 15 residues. V lost 0 bases, J lost 5 bases, and 12 bases lay in between. Germline V gene sequence: CDR1 SGDLS, CDR2 YYNGEE. This CDR3 is CASSVEGRTDNEQFF. The CDR3 nucleotides are TGTGCCAGCAGCGTAGAGGGCAGGACGGACAATGAGCAGTTCTTC.

This clone was seen once. The V and J genes are TRBV6-5 and TRBJ1-2, with TRBD1 matching 8 bases. The trim removed 6 bases at V and 1 base at J, leaving 7 bases unmatched. From germline, CDR1 is MNHEY and CDR2 SVGAGI. The CDR3 consists of 15 residues. The CDR3 protein is CASRAGGLNNYGYTF. In nucleotides, the CDR3 is TGTGCCAGCAGAGCAGGGGGCCTTAATAACTATGGCTACACCTTC.

V usage is TRBV28 and J usage is TRBJ2-7, with D hard to call. The CDR3 totals 12 residues. Looked up from germline, CDR1 is MDHEN and CDR2 is SYDVKM. V was trimmed by 5 bases and J by 3 bases, leaving 8 bases between them. DNA for the CDR3: TGTGCCAGCAGTCCACCTAACTACGAGCAGTACTTC. Protein product: CASSPPNYEQYF.

The rearrangement links TRBV4-2 to TRBJ1-6; tentative D call: TRBD1 (5 bases). Looked up from germline, CDR1 is LGHNA and CDR2 is YNFKEQ. CDR3 size: 17 residues. Trimming left V 4 bases short and J 6 bases short, with 19 bases between. The CDR3 loop reads CASSPPEGSGGNSPLHF. The DNA of the CDR3 is TGTGCCAGCAGCCCGCCCGAGGGGTCCGGAGGTAATTCACCCCTCCACTTT.

The rearrangement joins TRBV27 to TRBJ2-7; 10 nucleotides align to TRBD2. After removal of 4 bases from V and 5 bases from J, the junction contained 5 bases not matched to a gene. This CDR3 region has 14 residues. CDR1 is MNHEY, CDR2 SMNVEV, per germline (reference sequence). This CDR3 is CASSSSGSQDEQYF. The CDR3 DNA is TGTGCCAGCAGTTCTAGCGGGAGCCAGGACGAGCAGTACTTC.

The genes are TRBV5-1 and TRBJ2-1; 8 bases match TRBD2. With 1 base clipped from V and 9 bases from J, the junction kept 9 bases outside the gene matches. The CDR3 sequence is 15 residues long. Germline CDR1 SGHRS, CDR2 YFSETQ. CDR3 sequence reads: CASSLKLAGSGEQFF. The CDR3 nucleotides are TGCGCCAGCAGCTTGAAGCTAGCGGGCTCAGGTGAGCAGTTCTTC.

The chain links TRBV5-1 to TRBJ2-7; D remains ambiguous. The germline CDR1 and CDR2 sequences are SGHRS and YFSETQ. V dropped 2 bases and J dropped 0 bases, with 6 bases sitting between them. This CDR3 is built from 13 residues. The CDR3: CASSLQSSYEQYF. CDR3 in DNA: TGCGCCAGCAGCTTACAGAGCTCCTACGAGCAGTACTTC. Filled out from reference TRBV5-1 and TRBJ2-7, the complete variable domain reads KAGVTQTPRYLIKTRGQQVTLSCSPISGHRSVSWYQQTPGQGLQFLFEYFSETQRNKGNFPGRFSGRQFSNSRSEMNVSTLELGDSALYLCASSLQSSYEQYFGPGTRLTVT.

V and J are TRBV4-3 and TRBJ1-6; 8 bases line up with TRBD1. From germline, CDR1 is LGHNA and CDR2 YSLEER. The CDR3 loop spans 16 amino acids. V dropped 3 bases and J dropped 9; count of bases not matched to a gene: 10. CDR3 in DNA: TGCGCCAGCAGCCAGGACCGACGGACAGGGCGTTCACCCCTCCACTTT. The encoded protein is CASSQDRRTGRSPLHF.

This clone appeared a single time. The genes are TRBV7-9 and TRBJ2-1; tentatively, D is TRBD2 (6 bases). V was cut by 3 bases and J by 4 bases, with 16 bases left in between. CDR3 size: 16 residues. Germline lookup yields CDR1 SEHNR and CDR2 FQNEAQ (reference sequence). As DNA, the CDR3 is TGTGCCAGCAGCTTCCGGGATCCGGGAGCTTACAATGAGCAGTTCTTC. It encodes CASSFRDPGAYNEQFF.

The chain links TRBV10-3 to TRBJ2-5, with a weak D call TRBD2 (5 bases). CDR1 is ENHRY and CDR2 is SYGVKD in the germline V gene. There are 15 residues in the CDR3. Trimming stripped 3 bases from V and 0 bases from J, with 11 bases between. The CDR3 loop reads CAISEAAAYQETQYF. In DNA form, the CDR3 reads TGTGCCATCAGTGAAGCGGCAGCTTACCAAGAGACCCAGTACTTC.

The chain has TRBV19 and TRBJ2-2; no definite D call. Trimming removed 3 bases at V and 6 bases at J, with 5 bases between. Germline CDR1 reads LNHDA; CDR2 reads SQIVND (reference sequence). The CDR3 contains 12 residues. The CDR3 nucleotides are TGTGCCAGTAGTATTCGGGCCGGGGAGCTGTTTTTT. Residues: CASSIRAGELFF.

In this sample, this clone turned up a few times. This chain joins TRBV2 and TRBJ2-7; 8 nucleotides match TRBD2. Germline V gives CDR1 SNHLY, CDR2 FYNNEI. The CDR3 runs to 15 residues. After removal of 7 bases from V and 1 base from J, the junction contained 9 bases not matched to a gene. This chain's CDR3 is CASTDGGRQSYEQYF. The DNA of the CDR3 is TGTGCCAGCACGGATGGCGGGAGGCAATCCTACGAGCAGTACTTC.

The chain is built from TRBV3-1 (or the pseudogene TRBV3-2) and TRBJ2-2; 7 bases line up with TRBD2. The CDR3 sequence is 15 residues long. Per the germline V gene, CDR1 is LGHDT and CDR2 is YNNKEL (reference sequence). V gave up 2 bases and J gave up 1 base; unmatched junction bases: 1. Here the CDR3 DNA reads TGTGCCAGCAGCCAACTAGCGGAGAACACCGGGGAGCTGTTTTTT. This codes for CASSQLAENTGELFF.

J is TRBJ1-4 and V is TRBV7-3, with D possibly being TRBD1 (6 bases). V was shortened by 5 bases and J by 6 bases, with 16 bases between the two germline ends. The CDR3 is 15 amino acids. Germline V lookup: CDR1 SGHTA, CDR2 FQGTGA. As DNA, the CDR3 is TGTGCCAGCAGCCCAACAGGGAGTAGGGATGAAAAACTGTTTTTT. Translated: CASSPTGSRDEKLFF.

V gene TRBV19 combines with J gene TRBJ2-7; D remains unclear. The CDR3 consists of 14 residues. V was cut by 0 bases and J by 2 bases, with 8 bases left in between. From germline, CDR1 is LNHDA and CDR2 SQIVND (reference sequence). In DNA form, the CDR3 reads TGTGCCAGTAGTATAGAGGCAGGCGCCTACGAGCAGTACTTC. This translates into CASSIEAGAYEQYF.

In DNA form, the CDR3 reads TGTGCCAGTAGTATTGGCAGGGGGTTGGCTGAAAAACTGTTTTTT. Its protein is CASSIGRGLAEKLFF. The V and J genes are TRBV19 and TRBJ1-4; 7 bases are a match to TRBD1. The CDR3 length is 15 residues. With V trimmed by 3 bases and J by 7 bases, 8 bases remained unmatched. CDR1 and CDR2 (germline): LNHDA, SQIVND (reference sequence).

CDR3 coding DNA: TGTGCCAGCAGCTTGGGACCAGGGGACCGGGGGTACTTC. Translated, it gives CASSLGPGDRGYF. The chain joins TRBV5-4 to TRBJ2-7; D is perhaps TRBD1 (6 bases). Trimming left V 0 bases short and J 12 bases short, with 16 bases between. The CDR3 contains 13 residues. Germline V lookup: CDR1 SGHNT, CDR2 YYREEE (reference sequence).

This chain joins TRBV9 and TRBJ2-7; TRBD1 might be the D (5 bases). V was pared by 4 bases and J by 2 bases, with 13 bases between. Germline V gene data show CDR1 as SGDLS and CDR2 as YYNGEE. The CDR3 sequence is 14 residues long. This CDR3 is CASSPNWTPYEQYF. For the CDR3, the DNA is TGTGCCAGCAGCCCAAATTGGACACCCTACGAGCAGTACTTC.

This rearrangement joins TRBV28 to TRBJ1-2; the match to TRBD1 covers 7 bases. Germline CDR1 MDHEN, CDR2 SYDVKM. This CDR3 is 17 amino acids long. V shed 5 bases and J 3 bases; nucleotides not matched to a gene: 15. The CDR3 here is CASSPHLAGGGDYGYTF. CDR3 nucleotide sequence: TGTGCCAGCAGTCCCCACCTCGCAGGGGGAGGGGACTATGGCTACACCTTC.

The chain combines TRBV19 with TRBJ1-5; D remains unclear. Trimming shortened V by 5 bases and J by 1 base, and 9 bases separated the two germline ends. CDR1 and CDR2 from the germline V gene are LNHDA and SQIVND (reference sequence). CDR3 length equals 14 residues. CDR3 region: CASSAHRSNQPQHF. In DNA form, the CDR3 reads TGTGCCAGTAGTGCTCACCGAAGCAATCAGCCCCAGCATTTT.